The 3 T cell receptor beta chains presented below share a single source sample, sequenced in a study of blood T cell repertoires in COVID-19 (dated by TCRdb to 2018 to 2021). Preparation of the library involved the immunoSEQ multiplex PCR assay. TCRdb took over this immuneACCESS table, retaining in-frame rearrangements with V and J assigned. Such tables are incomplete; in checked studies, under half of the missing clones stem from an unresolved V gene, and the remainder is unexplained. This sample is represented by 200,000 to 250,000 clones; approximately 86% of them were singletons. Jointly, the top ten make up more than 5% of the sample. The sample was PBMCs or T cells enriched from blood (not recorded which). The origin of the receptors is a woman in her twenties or thirties with acute COVID-19.

The chain is built from TRBV24-1 and TRBJ2-1; 7 nucleotides agree with TRBD1. The CDR3 covers 13 residues. Looked up from germline, CDR1 is KGHDR and CDR2 is SFDVKD. The junction had 3 bases not matched to a gene; V was cut back by 5 bases and J by 6 bases. CDR3 protein: CATSATGVNEQFF. Here the CDR3 DNA reads TGTGCCACCAGTGCTACAGGGGTCAATGAGCAGTTCTTC.

The chain has TRBV11-1 and TRBJ2-1; TRBD1 matches 8 bases. The CDR3 consists of 15 residues. With 1 base clipped from V and 6 bases from J, the junction kept 5 bases outside the gene matches. Germline CDR1 and CDR2: SGHAT and FQDESV (reference sequence). DNA of the CDR3: TGTGCCAGCAGCTTAGAGGGACAGGTCGGCAATGAGCAGTTCTTC. Its protein is CASSLEGQVGNEQFF.

The sample holds a few counts of this clone. V usage is TRBV5-1 and J usage is TRBJ2-5; D gene ambiguous. The CDR3 has 14 residues. Germline V gives CDR1 SGHRS, CDR2 YFSETQ. Trimming shortened V by 2 bases and J by 1 base, and 9 bases separated the two germline ends. CDR3 bases: TGCGCCAGCAGCTTTCGGTCTTTCCAAGAGACCCAGTACTTC. Translation: CASSFRSFQETQYF.